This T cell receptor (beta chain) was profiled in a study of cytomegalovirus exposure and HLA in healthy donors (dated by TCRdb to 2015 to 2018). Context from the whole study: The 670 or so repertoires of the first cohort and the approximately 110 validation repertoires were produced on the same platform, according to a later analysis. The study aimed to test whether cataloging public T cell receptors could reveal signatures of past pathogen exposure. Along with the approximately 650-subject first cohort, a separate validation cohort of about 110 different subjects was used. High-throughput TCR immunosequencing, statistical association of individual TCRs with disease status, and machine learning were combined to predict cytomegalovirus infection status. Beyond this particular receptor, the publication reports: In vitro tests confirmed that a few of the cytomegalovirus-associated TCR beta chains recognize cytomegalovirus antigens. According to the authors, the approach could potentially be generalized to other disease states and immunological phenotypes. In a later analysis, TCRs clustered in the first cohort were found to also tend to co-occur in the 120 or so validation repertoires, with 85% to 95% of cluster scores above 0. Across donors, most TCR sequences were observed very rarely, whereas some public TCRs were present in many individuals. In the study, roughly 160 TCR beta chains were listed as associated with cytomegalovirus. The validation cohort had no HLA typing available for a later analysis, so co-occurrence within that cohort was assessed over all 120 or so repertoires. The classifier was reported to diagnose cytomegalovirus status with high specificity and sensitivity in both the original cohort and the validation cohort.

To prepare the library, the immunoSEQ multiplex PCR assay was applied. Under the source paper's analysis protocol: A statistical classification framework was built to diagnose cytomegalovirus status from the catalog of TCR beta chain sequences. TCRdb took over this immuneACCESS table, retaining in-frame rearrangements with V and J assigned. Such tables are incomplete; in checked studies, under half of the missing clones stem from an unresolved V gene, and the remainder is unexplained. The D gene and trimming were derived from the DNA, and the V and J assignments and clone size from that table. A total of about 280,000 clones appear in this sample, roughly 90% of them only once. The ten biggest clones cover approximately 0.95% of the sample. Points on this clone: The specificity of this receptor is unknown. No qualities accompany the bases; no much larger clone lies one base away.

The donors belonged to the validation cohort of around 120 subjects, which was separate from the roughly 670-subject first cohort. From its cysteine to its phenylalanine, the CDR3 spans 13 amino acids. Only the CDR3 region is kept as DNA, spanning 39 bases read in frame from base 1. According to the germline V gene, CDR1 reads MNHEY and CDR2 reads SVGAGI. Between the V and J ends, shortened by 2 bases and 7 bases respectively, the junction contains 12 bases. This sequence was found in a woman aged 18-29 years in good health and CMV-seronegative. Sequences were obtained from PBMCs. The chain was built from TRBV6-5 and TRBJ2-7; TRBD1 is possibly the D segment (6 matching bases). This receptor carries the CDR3 CASSYTGSGEQYF. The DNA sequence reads TGTGCCAGCAGTTACACAGGGTCGGGGGAGCAGTACTTC.